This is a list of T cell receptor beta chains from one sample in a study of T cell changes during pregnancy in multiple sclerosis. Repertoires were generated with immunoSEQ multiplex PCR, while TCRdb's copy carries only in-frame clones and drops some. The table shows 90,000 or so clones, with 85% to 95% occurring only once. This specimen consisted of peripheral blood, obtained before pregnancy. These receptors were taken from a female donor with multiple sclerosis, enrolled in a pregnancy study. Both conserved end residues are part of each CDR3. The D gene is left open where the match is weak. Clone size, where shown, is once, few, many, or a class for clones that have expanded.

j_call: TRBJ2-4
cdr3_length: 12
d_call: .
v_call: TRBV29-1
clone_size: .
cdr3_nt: TGCAGCGTCGCGGACAGCGTAAACATTCAGTACTTC
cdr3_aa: CSVADSVNIQYF

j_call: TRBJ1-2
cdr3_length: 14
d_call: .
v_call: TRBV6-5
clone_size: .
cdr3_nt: TGTGCCAGCAGTTACAAGGCAGGCCCCTATGGCTACACCTTC
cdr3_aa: CASSYKAGPYGYTF

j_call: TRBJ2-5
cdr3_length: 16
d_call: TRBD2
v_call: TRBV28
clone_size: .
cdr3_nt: TGTGCCAGCAGTCTTGGGACTAGCGGCCGTAGGGAGACCCAGTACTTC
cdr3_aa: CASSLGTSGRRETQYF

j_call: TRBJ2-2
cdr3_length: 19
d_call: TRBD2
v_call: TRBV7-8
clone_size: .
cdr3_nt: TGTGCCAGCAGCTCAGAAAAACCTTGGACTAGCTGGCGTACCGGGGAGCTGTTTTTT
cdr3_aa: CASSSEKPWTSWRTGELFF

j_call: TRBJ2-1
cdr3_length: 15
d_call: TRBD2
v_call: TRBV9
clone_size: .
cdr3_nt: TGTGCCAGCAGCGTAGCGGGGGGGGCCAACAATGAGCAGTTCTTC
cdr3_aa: CASSVAGGANNEQFF

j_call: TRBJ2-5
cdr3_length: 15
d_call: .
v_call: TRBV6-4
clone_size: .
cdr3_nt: TGTGCCAGCAGTGACCACCCGGGGTGTCTAGAGACCCAGTACTTC
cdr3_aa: CASSDHPGCLETQYF

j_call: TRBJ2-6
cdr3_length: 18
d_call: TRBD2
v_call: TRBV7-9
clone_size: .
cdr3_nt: TGTGCCAGCAGCATCGCTAGCGGGAGGGCCTCTGGGGCCAACGTCCTGACTTTC
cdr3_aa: CASSIASGRASGANVLTF

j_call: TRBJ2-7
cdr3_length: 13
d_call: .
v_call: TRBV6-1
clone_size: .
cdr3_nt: TGTGCCAGCAGCTCTAGCGACTCGTCCGAGCAGTACTTC
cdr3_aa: CASSSSDSSEQYF

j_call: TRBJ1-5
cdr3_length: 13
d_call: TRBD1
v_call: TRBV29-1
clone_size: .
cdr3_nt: TGCAGCGTCAAGACAGGGACTAATCAGCCCCAGCATTTT
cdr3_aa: CSVKTGTNQPQHF

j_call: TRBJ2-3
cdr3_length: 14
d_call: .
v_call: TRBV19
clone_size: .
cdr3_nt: TGTGCCAGTAGTCTTCGACTGAGGATGGATACGCAGTATTTT
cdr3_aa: CASSLRLRMDTQYF

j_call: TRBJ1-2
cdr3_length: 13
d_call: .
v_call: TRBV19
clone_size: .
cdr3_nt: TGTGCCAGTCTGGCCCGGGACTCGTATGGCTACACCTTC
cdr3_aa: CASLARDSYGYTF

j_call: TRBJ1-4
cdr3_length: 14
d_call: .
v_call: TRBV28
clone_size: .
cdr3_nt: TGTGCCAGCAGTTTACGCAGGGGAGGGGAAAAACTGTTTTTT
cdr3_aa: CASSLRRGGEKLFF

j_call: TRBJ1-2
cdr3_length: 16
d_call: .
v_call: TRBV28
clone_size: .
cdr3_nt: TGTGCCAGCAGTCCCGACCGGGGGGGGGCAGGCTATGGCTACACCTTC
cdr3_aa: CASSPDRGGAGYGYTF

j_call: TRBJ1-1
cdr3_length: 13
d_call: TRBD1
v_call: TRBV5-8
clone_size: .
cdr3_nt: TGTGCCAGCACTAGGACAGGGTCGACTGAAGCTTTCTTT
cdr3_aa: CASTRTGSTEAFF

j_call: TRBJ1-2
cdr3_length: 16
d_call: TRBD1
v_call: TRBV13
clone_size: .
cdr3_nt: TGTGCCAGCAGCTTAACGGGACAGCCTAGAAACTATGGCTACACCTTC
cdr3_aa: CASSLTGQPRNYGYTF

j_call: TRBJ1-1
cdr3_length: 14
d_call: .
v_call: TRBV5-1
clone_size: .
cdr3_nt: TGCGCCAGCAGCTTGTCCAGGGCCAGTGGTGAAGCTTTCTTT
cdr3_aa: CASSLSRASGEAFF

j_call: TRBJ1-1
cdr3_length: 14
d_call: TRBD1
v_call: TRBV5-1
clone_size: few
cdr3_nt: TGCGCCAGCATGGCCGGGACAGGGCGTACTGAAGCTTTCTTT
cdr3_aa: CASMAGTGRTEAFF

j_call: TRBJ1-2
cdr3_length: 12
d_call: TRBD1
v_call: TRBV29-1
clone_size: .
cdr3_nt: TGCAGCGTTGAACAGGGGGGAGCCCTCCACACCTTC
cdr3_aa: CSVEQGGALHTF

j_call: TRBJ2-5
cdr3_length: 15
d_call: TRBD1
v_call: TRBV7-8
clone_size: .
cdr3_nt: TGTGCCAGCAGCCAATGGGACAGGGGGATGGAGACCCAGTACTTC
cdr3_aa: CASSQWDRGMETQYF

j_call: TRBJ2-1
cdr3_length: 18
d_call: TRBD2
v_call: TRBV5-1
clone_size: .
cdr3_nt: TGCGCCAGCAGCTTGGCCCCTGGACTAGCGGGGGCCGACAATGAGCAGTTCTTC
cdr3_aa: CASSLAPGLAGADNEQFF

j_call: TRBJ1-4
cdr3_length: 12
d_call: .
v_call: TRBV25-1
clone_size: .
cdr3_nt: TGTGCCAGCAGTGAATCGGGAGGGTCGGTGTTTTTT
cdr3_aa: CASSESGGSVFF

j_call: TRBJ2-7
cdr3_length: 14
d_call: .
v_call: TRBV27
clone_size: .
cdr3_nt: TGTGCCAGCAGTTTCAAGGACAGGGAGGGCGAGCAGTACTTC
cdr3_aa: CASSFKDREGEQYF

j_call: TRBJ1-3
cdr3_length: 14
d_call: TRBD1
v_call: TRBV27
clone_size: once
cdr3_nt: TGTGCCAGCAGCCAGACAGGGGCGCTAAACACCATATATTTT
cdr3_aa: CASSQTGALNTIYF

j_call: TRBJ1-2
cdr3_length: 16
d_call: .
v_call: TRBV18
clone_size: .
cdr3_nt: TGTGCCAGCTCACAGTTGACTCCTGAAGCTCCCTATGGCTACACCTTC
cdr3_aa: CASSQLTPEAPYGYTF

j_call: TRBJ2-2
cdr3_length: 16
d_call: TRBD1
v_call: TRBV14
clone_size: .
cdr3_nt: TGTGCCAGCAGCGGACAGGGAGGAGTAGGCACCGGGGAGCTGTTTTTT
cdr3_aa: CASSGQGGVGTGELFF

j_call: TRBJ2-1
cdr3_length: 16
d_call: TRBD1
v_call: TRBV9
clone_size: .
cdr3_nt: TGTGCCAGCAGCCGTCGAGGGGACAGAGCCTACAATGAGCAGTTCTTC
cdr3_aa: CASSRRGDRAYNEQFF

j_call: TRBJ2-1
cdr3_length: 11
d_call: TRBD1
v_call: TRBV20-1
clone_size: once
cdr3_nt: TGCAGTGCCGTGCGCTCCGACAGGGGGGTCTTC
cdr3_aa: CSAVRSDRGVF

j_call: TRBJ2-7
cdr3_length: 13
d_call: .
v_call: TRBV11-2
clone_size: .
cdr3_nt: TGTGCCAGCGGATCGAGCAGGGCTTACGAGCAGTACTTC
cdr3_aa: CASGSSRAYEQYF

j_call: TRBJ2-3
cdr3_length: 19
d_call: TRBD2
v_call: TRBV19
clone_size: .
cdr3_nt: TGTGCCAGTAGTATAAGGGCGAGCGGGAGGGCCCGGCTCGAAGATACGCAGTATTTT
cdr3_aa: CASSIRASGRARLEDTQYF

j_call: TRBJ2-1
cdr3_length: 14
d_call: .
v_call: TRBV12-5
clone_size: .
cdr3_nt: TGTGCTAGTGGTTTGGTATCATCGCGCATTGAGCAGTTCTTC
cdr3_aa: CASGLVSSRIEQFF

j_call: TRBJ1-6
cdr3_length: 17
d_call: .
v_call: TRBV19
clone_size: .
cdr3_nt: TGTGCCAGTAGTATCACACAGGGATGGAGTAGAGATTCACCCCTCCACTTT
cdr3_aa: CASSITQGWSRDSPLHF

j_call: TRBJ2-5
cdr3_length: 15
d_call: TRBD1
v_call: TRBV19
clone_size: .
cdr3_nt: TGTGCCAGTAGCTCGACAGGGAAGGGTCAAGAGACCCAGTACTTC
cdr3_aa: CASSSTGKGQETQYF

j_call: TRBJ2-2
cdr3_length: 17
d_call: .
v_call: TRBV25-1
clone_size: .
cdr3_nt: TGTGCCAGCAGTGAACTGGGCAGTCTCGCGAACACCGGGGAGCTGTTTTTT
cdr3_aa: CASSELGSLANTGELFF

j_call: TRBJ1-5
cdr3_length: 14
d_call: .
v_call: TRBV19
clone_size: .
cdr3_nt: TGTGCCAGTAGTATTACAGCTAGCAATCAGCCCCAGCATTTT
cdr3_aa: CASSITASNQPQHF

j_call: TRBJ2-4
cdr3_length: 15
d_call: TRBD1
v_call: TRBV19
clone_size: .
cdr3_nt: TGTGCCAGTAGTATGGGAGGGACAGGGGGGAACATTCAGTACTTC
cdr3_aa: CASSMGGTGGNIQYF

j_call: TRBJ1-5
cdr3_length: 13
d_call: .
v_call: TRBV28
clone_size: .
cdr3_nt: TGTGCCAGCAATGGCCCAAGCAATCAGCCCCAGCATTTT
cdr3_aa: CASNGPSNQPQHF

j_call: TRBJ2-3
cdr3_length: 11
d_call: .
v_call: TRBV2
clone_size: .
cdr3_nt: TGTGCCAGCAGTCTACCAGATACGCAGTATTTT
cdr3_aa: CASSLPDTQYF

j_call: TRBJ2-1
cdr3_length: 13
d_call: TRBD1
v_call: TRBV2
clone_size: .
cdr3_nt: TGTGCCAGCAGTGGGGACAGGGGGAAAGAGCAGTTCTTC
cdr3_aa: CASSGDRGKEQFF

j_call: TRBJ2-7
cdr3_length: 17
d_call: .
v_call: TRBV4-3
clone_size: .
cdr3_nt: TGCGCCAGCAGCCAAGATATCAGCCTAGTGGGAGTCAACGAGCAGTACTTC
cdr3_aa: CASSQDISLVGVNEQYF

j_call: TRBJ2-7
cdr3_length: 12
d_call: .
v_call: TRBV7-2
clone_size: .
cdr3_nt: TGTGCCAGCAGCTTGTGGGGGCAAGAGCAGTACTTC
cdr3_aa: CASSLWGQEQYF

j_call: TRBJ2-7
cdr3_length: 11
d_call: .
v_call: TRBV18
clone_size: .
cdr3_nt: TGTGCCAGCTCGGAGGAGGTCGAGCAGTACTTC
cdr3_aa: CASSEEVEQYF

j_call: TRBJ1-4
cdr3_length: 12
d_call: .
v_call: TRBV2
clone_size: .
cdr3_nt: TGTGCCAGCATAGGGGAAGGGGAAAAACTGTTTTTT
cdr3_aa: CASIGEGEKLFF

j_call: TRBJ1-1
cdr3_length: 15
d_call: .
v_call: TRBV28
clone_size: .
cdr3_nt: TGTGCCAGCAGTAACCCCCTTCGGTCGAACACTGAAGCTTTCTTT
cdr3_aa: CASSNPLRSNTEAFF

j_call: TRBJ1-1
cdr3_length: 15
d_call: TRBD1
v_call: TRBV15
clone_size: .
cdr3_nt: TGTGCCACCAGCAGAGGGGGACAGCGTAAAACTGAAGCTTTCTTT
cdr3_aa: CATSRGGQRKTEAFF

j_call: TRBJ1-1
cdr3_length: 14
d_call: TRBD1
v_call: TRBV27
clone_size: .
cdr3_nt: TGTGCCAGCAGTTTAGGGCAGGGGGCCACTGAAGCTTTCTTT
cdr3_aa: CASSLGQGATEAFF

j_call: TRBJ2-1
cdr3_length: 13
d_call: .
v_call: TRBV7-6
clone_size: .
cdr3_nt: TGTGCCAGCAGCTCGGACAGCTACAATGAGCAGTTCTTC
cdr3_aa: CASSSDSYNEQFF